This T cell receptor beta chain was retrieved from a study of shared clonotypes between healthy human individuals. This clone was observed a single time. V trimming: 6 bases; J trimming: 4 bases; junction bases outside the gene matches: 6. Germline V CDR1 and CDR2: LNHDA, SQIVND (reference sequence). The CDR3 has 15 amino acids. Data came from immunoSEQ multiplex PCR; TCRdb stores just in-frame clones and leaves some out. Of roughly 2.5 million clones listed, around 90% are singletons. The source material was naive CD4+ T cells sorted from blood. Described subset: CD45RA+ positively selected. The sequence was collected from a man between 18 and 29 years old in good health. This chain links TRBV19 with TRBJ2-1, with 10 bases matching TRBD2. The CDR3 region has the DNA TGTGCCAGTAGCCAAGTAGCGGGGGGATACAATGAGCAGTTCTTC. Encoded protein: CASSQVAGGYNEQFF.